These T cell receptor beta chains were read from a single sample in a study of neurological immune-mediated disorders. MiXCR, run by TCRdb on the 5' RACE reads, gives a single entry per CDR3 protein. The table has tens of thousands of distinct CDR3 sequences, roughly 25% seen once. Sequenced sample: CD4+ T cells from blood. These receptors all come from a middle-aged man with HTLV-1-associated myelopathy (HAM/TSP). CDR3s include the opening cysteine and the closing phenylalanine or tryptophan. A D gene is named only where the DNA matches it firmly. Rows may omit the clone size; those that give it use once, few, many or a size class.

J: TRBJ1-4; V: TRBV12-3/TRBV12-4; D: .; size: many; DNA: TGTGCCAGCAGTCTCGGGGGTAGCGAAAAACTGTTTTTT; CDR3: CASSLGGSEKLFF
J: TRBJ2-3; V: TRBV7-8; D: .; size: few; DNA: TGTGCCAGCGGGCCCCTTCCGGGGGCCCAAGATACGCAGTATTTT; CDR3: CASGPLPGAQDTQYF
J: TRBJ2-5; V: TRBV20-1; D: .; size: many; DNA: TGCAGTGCTCTGCTCAGGGGGGCGGAGACCCAGTACTTC; CDR3: CSALLRGAETQYF
J: TRBJ1-2; V: TRBV20-1; D: .; size: many; DNA: TGCAGTGCTAGTCCCAGCCGCGCTCGGGACTATGGCTACACCTTC; CDR3: CSASPSRARDYGYTF
J: TRBJ1-5; V: TRBV7-2; D: .; size: many; DNA: TGTGCCAGCAACCAGGGTCCCGGTCAGCCCCAGCATTTT; CDR3: CASNQGPGQPQHF
J: TRBJ1-5; V: TRBV10-3; D: .; size: medium-sized; DNA: TGTGCCATCAGTGAGTCTGACATCGGCAATCAGCCCCAGCATTTT; CDR3: CAISESDIGNQPQHF
J: TRBJ2-3; V: TRBV5-1; D: TRBD2; size: many; DNA: TGCGCCAGCAGCCGAGATGGTAGACTAGCGGGAGATACGCAGTATTTT; CDR3: CASSRDGRLAGDTQYF
J: TRBJ1-2; V: TRBV5-1; D: .; size: .; DNA: TGCGCCAGCAGCTTAGTGTTCAATGACTATGGCTACACCTTC; CDR3: CASSLVFNDYGYTF
J: TRBJ2-3; V: TRBV12-5; D: .; size: .; DNA: TGTGCTAGTGGTTTGGTAGAGCCCCCAGATACGCAGTATTTT; CDR3: CASGLVEPPDTQYF
J: TRBJ1-3; V: TRBV18; D: TRBD1; size: .; DNA: TGTGCCAGCTCACCAGGACAGGGGAGTAGAAACACCATATATTTT; CDR3: CASSPGQGSRNTIYF
J: TRBJ1-1; V: TRBV7-2; D: .; size: many; DNA: TGTGCCAGCAGCTTAGGGAACAGGGATATAACTGAAGCTTTCTTT; CDR3: CASSLGNRDITEAFF
J: TRBJ1-2; V: TRBV7-2; D: TRBD1; size: .; DNA: TGTGCCAGCAGCTTAAGGCTCCCGTACAGGGGTGATGGCTACACCTTC; CDR3: CASSLRLPYRGDGYTF
J: TRBJ2-3; V: TRBV5-5; D: .; size: many; DNA: TGTGCCAGCAGCTCTAGGACAGGCACAGATACGCAGTATTTT; CDR3: CASSSRTGTDTQYF
J: TRBJ2-7; V: TRBV5-1; D: .; size: many; DNA: TGCGCCAGCAGCTTGAAACGCCAGGGGACCTACGAGCAGTACTTC; CDR3: CASSLKRQGTYEQYF
J: TRBJ1-2; V: TRBV27; D: .; size: .; DNA: TGTGCCAGCAGTTTATCCCCAGGGAGGGCCTATGGCTACACCTTC; CDR3: CASSLSPGRAYGYTF
J: TRBJ2-4; V: TRBV20-1; D: .; size: many; DNA: TGCAGTGCTAGAGAGGTCAAGGGATCCAAAAACATTCAGTACTTC; CDR3: CSAREVKGSKNIQYF
J: TRBJ2-7; V: TRBV5-1; D: .; size: .; DNA: TGCGCCAGCAGCTTGGACCCAGGGATTTCCTACGAGCAGTACTTC; CDR3: CASSLDPGISYEQYF
J: TRBJ2-4; V: TRBV20-1; D: .; size: many; DNA: TGCAGTGCTAGGGGACTAGCCAAAAACATTCAGTACTTC; CDR3: CSARGLAKNIQYF
J: TRBJ2-1; V: TRBV15; D: TRBD1; size: many; DNA: TGTGCCACCAGCTTAACAGGGGGCCTGAATCCCCTGTTCTTC; CDR3: CATSLTGGLNPLFF